Below, 13 T cell receptor beta chains from the same sample are listed, as sequenced in a study of OX40 agonist ivuxolimab in advanced cancers. TCRdb's copy holds only in-frame clones and misses some; the assay was immunoSEQ multiplex PCR. The table has 65,000 to 85,000 clones, around 90% seen once. Sequences were derived from CD4+ or CD8+ T cells sorted from blood, sampled in a trial of the OX40 agonist ivuxolimab. The source of these receptors is an adult with an advanced solid tumor such as melanoma, head and neck, liver or kidney cancer.

The rearrangement joins TRBV28 to TRBJ1-2, with D possibly being TRBD1 (5 bases). The germline gives CDR1 MDHEN, CDR2 SYDVKM. This CDR3 region has 14 residues. V lost 7 bases to trimming and J lost 6 bases, with 18 bases between them. Here the CDR3 reads CASTPVGGGHGYTF. For the CDR3, the DNA is TGTGCCAGCACCCCGGTGGGGGGAGGACATGGCTACACCTTC.

The genes are TRBV7-6 and TRBJ2-7, with 7 nucleotides matching TRBD1. V was clipped by 3 bases and J by 2 bases; unmatched bases: 7. Per germline, CDR1 SGHVS and CDR2 FNYEAQ. The CDR3 has 15 amino acids. For the CDR3, the DNA is TGTGCCAGCAGCTTTCTGCCGGGACAGCCCTACGAGCAGTACTTC. It yields the protein CASSFLPGQPYEQYF.

The genes are TRBV7-8 and TRBJ1-5; no definite D call. The CDR3 spans 13 residues. Germline-derived CDR1 and CDR2 are SGHVS and FQNEAQ. Trimming removed 1 base from V and 5 bases from J, with 6 bases in between. CDR3 in DNA: TGTGCCAGCAGCTTAGTTCCCGATCAGCCCCAGCATTTT. Amino acid sequence: CASSLVPDQPQHF.

This chain connects TRBV10-3 to TRBJ1-2; TRBD1 aligns across 7 bases. The germline V gene has CDR1 ENHRY and CDR2 SYGVKD. V was pared by 2 bases and J by 5 bases, with 8 bases of the junction left unmatched. The CDR3 extends over 15 amino acids. The CDR3 protein is CAISEKRQGQYGYTF. The DNA of the CDR3 is TGTGCCATCAGTGAGAAGAGACAGGGTCAGTATGGCTACACCTTC.

The chain has TRBV2 and TRBJ2-5, with D possibly being TRBD2 (6 bases). This CDR3 has 14 amino acids. The V gene lost 7 bases and the J gene lost 5 bases, with 17 bases spanning the gap. CDR1 and CDR2 from the germline V gene are SNHLY and FYNNEI. The CDR3 DNA reads as TGTGCCAGCACCGGGCGAAGGGACTCGGAGACCCAGTACTTC. Its protein is CASTGRRDSETQYF.

The V and J genes are TRBV15 and TRBJ2-5; TRBD2 matches 7 bases. The DNA end is more similar to TRBJ2-7, so the J call may be wrong. The CDR3 extends over 14 amino acids. Germline lookup yields CDR1 LNHNV and CDR2 YYDKDF (reference sequence). This chain's CDR3 is CATSRDLREYEQYF. The DNA for the CDR3 is TGTGCCACCAGCAGAGATTTGCGGGAGTACGAGCAGTACTTC.

The chain joins TRBV7-9 to TRBJ1-1; D ambiguous. With 5 bases removed from V and 0 bases from J, the gap between germline ends came to 10 bases. The CDR3 sequence is 14 residues long. CDR1 is SEHNR and CDR2 is FQNEAQ in the germline V gene (reference sequence). CDR3 loop: CASSPWTLNTEAFF. DNA for the CDR3: TGTGCCAGCAGCCCCTGGACGCTGAACACTGAAGCTTTCTTT.

This clone was recorded only once. V usage is TRBV28 and J usage is TRBJ2-1; the match to TRBD1 covers 10 bases. Per germline, CDR1 MDHEN and CDR2 SYDVKM. With 3 bases clipped from V and 5 bases from J, the junction kept 10 bases outside the gene matches. The CDR3 length is 17 residues. The CDR3 sequence: CASSFPPGQGLNNEQFF. The CDR3 DNA sequence: TGTGCCAGCAGTTTCCCGCCGGGACAGGGGTTAAACAATGAGCAGTTCTTC.

The chain recombines TRBV7-9 with TRBJ2-2; tentatively, D is TRBD1 or TRBD2 (5 bases each). Deletions cut 5 bases from V and 9 bases from J, with 22 bases between. This CDR3 region has 16 residues. Germline assignment: CDR1 SEHNR and CDR2 FQNEAQ (reference sequence). CDR3: CASSPYGGGKERELFF. CDR3 in DNA: TGTGCCAGCAGCCCCTATGGGGGTGGAAAAGAGCGGGAGCTGTTTTTT. Using reference TRBV7-9 and TRBJ2-2 for the parts outside the CDR3, the full variable domain is DTGVSQNPRHKITKRGQNVTFRCDPISEHNRLYWYRQTLGQGPEFLTYFQNEAQLEKSRLLSDRFSAERPKGSFSTLEIQRTEQGDSAMYLCASSPYGGGKERELFFGEGSRLTVL.

The V call is TRBV29-1, the J call TRBJ2-3, with D unresolved. This CDR3 spans 14 amino acids. Germline CDR1 and CDR2: SQVTM and ANQGSEA. Trimming shortened V by 4 bases and J by 0 bases, and 11 bases separated the two germline ends. CDR3 amino acids: CSVVRTTSTDTQYF. In nucleotides, the CDR3 is TGCAGCGTTGTAAGAACAACTAGCACAGATACGCAGTATTTT.

With respect to this clone: The same CDR3 arises from other DNA sequences in this sample as well. This sequence joins TRBV7-2 and TRBJ2-7; 13 bases are shared with TRBD2. V lost 5 bases to trimming and J lost 2 bases; unmatched junction nucleotides: 3. The CDR3 is made up of 15 amino acids. Germline V gene lookup returns CDR1 SGHTA and CDR2 FQGNSA. The CDR3 bases are TGTGCCAGCAGCCGGACTAGCGGGAGTGCCTACGAGCAGTACTTC. Translating it yields CASSRTSGSAYEQYF. The full variable domain, completed using reference TRBV7-2 and TRBJ2-7, is GAGVSQSPSNKVTEKGKDVELRCDPISGHTALYWYRQSLGQGLEFLIYFQGNSAPDKSGLPSDRFSAERTGGSVSTLTIQRTQQEDSAVYLCASSRTSGSAYEQYFGPGTRLTVT.

This chain uses TRBV11-3 with TRBJ2-6; no clear D gene. Germline loops: CDR1 SGHNT, CDR2 YENEEA. Trimming removed 0 bases at V and 2 bases at J, with 8 bases between. CDR3 length: 16 residues. The CDR3: CASSLEDGAGANVLTF. CDR3 coding DNA: TGTGCCAGCAGCTTAGAGGACGGAGCTGGGGCCAACGTCCTGACTTTC.

This clone was observed a handful of times. The chain is built from TRBV28 and TRBJ1-2, with 9 nucleotides matching TRBD1. This CDR3 region has 14 residues. Germline values: CDR1 MDHEN, CDR2 SYDVKM. The trim removed 8 bases at V and 8 bases at J, leaving 12 bases unmatched. The CDR3 DNA is TGTGCCAGCGGCGCCCGGGACAGGGTGCGAGGCTACACCTTC. Translating gives CASGARDRVRGYTF.